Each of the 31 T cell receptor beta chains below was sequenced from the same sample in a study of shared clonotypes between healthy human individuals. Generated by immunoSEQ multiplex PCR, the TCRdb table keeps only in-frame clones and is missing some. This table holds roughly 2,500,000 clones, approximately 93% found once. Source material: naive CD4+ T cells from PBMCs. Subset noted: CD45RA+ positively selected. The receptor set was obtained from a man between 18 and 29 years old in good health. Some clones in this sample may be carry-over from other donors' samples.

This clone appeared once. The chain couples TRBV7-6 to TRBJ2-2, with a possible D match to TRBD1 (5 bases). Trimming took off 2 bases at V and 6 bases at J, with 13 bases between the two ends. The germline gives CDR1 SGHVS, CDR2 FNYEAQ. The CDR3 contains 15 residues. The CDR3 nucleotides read TGTGCCAGCAGCTTATCAGGAAGGGGTTCCGGGGAGCTGTTTTTT. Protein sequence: CASSLSGRGSGELFF.

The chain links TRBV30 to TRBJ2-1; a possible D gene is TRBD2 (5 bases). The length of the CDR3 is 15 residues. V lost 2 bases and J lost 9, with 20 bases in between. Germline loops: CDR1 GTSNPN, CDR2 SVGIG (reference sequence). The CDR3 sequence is CAWSIRLASLSEQFF. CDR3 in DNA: TGTGCCTGGAGTATCAGGCTAGCCTCCCTCTCTGAGCAGTTCTTC.

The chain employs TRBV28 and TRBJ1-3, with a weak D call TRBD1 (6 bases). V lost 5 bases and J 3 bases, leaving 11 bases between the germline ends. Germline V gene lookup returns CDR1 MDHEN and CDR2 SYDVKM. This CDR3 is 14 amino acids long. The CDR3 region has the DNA TGTGCCAGCAGTCGGGGGCGATATGGAAACACCATATATTTT. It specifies CASSRGRYGNTIYF.

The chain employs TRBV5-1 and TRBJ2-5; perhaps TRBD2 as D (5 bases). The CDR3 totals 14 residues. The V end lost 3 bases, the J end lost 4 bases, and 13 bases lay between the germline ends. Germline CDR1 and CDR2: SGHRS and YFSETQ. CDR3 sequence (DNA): TGCGCCAGCAGCTCGTCCGGGATGGTAGAGACCCAGTACTTC. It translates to CASSSSGMVETQYF.

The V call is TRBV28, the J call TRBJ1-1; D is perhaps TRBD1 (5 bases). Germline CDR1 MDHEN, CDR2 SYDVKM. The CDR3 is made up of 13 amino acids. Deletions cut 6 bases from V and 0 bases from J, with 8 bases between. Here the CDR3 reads CASRLTVNTEAFF. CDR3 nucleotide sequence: TGTGCCAGCAGGCTGACAGTGAACACTGAAGCTTTCTTT. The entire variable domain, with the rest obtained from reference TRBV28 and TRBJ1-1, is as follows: DVKVTQSSRYLVKRTGEKVFLECVQDMDHENMFWYRQDPGLGLRLIYFSYDVKMKEKGDIPEGYSVSREKKERFSLILESASTNQTSMYLCASRLTVNTEAFFGQGTRLTVV.

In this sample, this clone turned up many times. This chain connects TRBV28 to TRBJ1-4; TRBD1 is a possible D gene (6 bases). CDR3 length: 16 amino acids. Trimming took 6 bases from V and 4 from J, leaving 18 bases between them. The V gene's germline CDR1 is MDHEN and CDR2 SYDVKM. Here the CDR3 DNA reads TGTGCCAGCAGCTTGGACAGCATACCGGATAATGAAAAACTGTTTTTT. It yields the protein CASSLDSIPDNEKLFF. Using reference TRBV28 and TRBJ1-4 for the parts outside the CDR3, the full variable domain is DVKVTQSSRYLVKRTGEKVFLECVQDMDHENMFWYRQDPGLGLRLIYFSYDVKMKEKGDIPEGYSVSREKKERFSLILESASTNQTSMYLCASSLDSIPDNEKLFFGSGTQLSVL.

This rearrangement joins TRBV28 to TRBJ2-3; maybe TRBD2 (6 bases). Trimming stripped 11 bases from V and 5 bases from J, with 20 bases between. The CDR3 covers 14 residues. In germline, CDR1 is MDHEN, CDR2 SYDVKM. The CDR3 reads CACQYPGSGDTQYF. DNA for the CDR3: TGTGCCTGTCAATATCCCGGGAGTGGAGATACGCAGTATTTT.

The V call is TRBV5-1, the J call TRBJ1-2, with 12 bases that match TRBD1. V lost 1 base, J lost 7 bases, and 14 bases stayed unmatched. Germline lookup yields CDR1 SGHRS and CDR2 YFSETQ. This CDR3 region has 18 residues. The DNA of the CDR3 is TGCGCCAGCAGCTTGACCTCCACCGGGACAGGGGGCCCGGGTGGCTACACCTTC. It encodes CASSLTSTGTGGPGGYTF.

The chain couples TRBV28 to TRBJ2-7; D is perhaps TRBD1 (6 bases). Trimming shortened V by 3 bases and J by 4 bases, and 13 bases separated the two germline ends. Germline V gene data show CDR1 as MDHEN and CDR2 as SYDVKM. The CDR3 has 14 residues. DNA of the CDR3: TGTGCCAGCAGTTTTTCCGGGACAAAGTACGAGCAGTACTTC. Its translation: CASSFSGTKYEQYF. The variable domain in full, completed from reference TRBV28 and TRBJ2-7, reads DVKVTQSSRYLVKRTGEKVFLECVQDMDHENMFWYRQDPGLGLRLIYFSYDVKMKEKGDIPEGYSVSREKKERFSLILESASTNQTSMYLCASSFSGTKYEQYFGPGTRLTVT.

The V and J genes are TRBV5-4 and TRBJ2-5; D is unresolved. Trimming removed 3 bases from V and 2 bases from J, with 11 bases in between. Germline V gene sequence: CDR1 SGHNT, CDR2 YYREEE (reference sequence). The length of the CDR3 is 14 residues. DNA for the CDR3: TGTGCCAGCAGCTCCGCTAGACAACAAGAGACCCAGTACTTC. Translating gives CASSSARQQETQYF.

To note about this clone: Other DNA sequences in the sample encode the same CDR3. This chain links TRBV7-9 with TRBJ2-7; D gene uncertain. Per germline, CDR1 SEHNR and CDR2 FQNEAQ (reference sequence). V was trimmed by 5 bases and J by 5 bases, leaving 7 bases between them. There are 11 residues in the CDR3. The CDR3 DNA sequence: TGTGCCAGCAGCCTAGGTAACGAGCAGTACTTC. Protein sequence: CASSLGNEQYF.

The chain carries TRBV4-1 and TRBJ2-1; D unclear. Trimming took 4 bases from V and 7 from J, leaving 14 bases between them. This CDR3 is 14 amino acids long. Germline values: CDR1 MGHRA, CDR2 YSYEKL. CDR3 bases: TGCGCCAGCAGCCCCTACAAGGGTGGTAATGAGCAGTTCTTC. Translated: CASSPYKGGNEQFF.

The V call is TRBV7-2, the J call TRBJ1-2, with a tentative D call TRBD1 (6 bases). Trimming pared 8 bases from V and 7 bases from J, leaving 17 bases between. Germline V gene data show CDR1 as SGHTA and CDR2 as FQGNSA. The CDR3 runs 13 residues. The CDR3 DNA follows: TGTGCCAGCGCCTCTTGGGGGGCGCGTGGCTACACCTTC. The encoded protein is CASASWGARGYTF.

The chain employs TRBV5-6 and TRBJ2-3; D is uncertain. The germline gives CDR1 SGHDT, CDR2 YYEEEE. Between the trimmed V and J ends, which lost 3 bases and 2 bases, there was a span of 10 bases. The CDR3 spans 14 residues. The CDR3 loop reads CASSSLAFTDTQYF. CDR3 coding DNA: TGTGCCAGCAGCTCCCTGGCTTTCACAGATACGCAGTATTTT. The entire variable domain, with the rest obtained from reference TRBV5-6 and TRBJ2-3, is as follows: DAGVTQSPTHLIKTRGQQVTLRCSPKSGHDTVSWYQQALGQGPQFIFQYYEEEERQRGNFPDRFSGHQFPNYSSELNVNALLLGDSALYLCASSSLAFTDTQYFGPGTRLTVL.

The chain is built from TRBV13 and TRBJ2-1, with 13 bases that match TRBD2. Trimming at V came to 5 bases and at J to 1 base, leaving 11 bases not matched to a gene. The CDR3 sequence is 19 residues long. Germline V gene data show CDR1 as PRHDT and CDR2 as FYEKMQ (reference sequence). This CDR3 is CASSQPGLAGEESYNEQFF. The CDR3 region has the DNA TGTGCCAGCAGCCAGCCAGGACTAGCGGGAGAAGAGTCCTACAATGAGCAGTTCTTC.

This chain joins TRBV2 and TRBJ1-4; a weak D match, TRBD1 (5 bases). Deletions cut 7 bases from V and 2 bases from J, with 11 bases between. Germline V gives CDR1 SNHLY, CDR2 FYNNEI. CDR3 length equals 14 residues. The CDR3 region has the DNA TGTGCCAGCAAGAGTTCAGGGACTAATGAAAAACTGTTTTTT. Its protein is CASKSSGTNEKLFF.

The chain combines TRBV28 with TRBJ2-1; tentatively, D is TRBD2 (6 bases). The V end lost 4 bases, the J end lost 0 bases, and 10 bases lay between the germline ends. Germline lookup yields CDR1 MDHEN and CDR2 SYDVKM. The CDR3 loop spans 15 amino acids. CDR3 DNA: TGTGCCAGCAGTTCACTAGCCAGCTCCTACAATGAGCAGTTCTTC. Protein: CASSSLASSYNEQFF. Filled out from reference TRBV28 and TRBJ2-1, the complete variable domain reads DVKVTQSSRYLVKRTGEKVFLECVQDMDHENMFWYRQDPGLGLRLIYFSYDVKMKEKGDIPEGYSVSREKKERFSLILESASTNQTSMYLCASSSLASSYNEQFFGPGTRLTVL.

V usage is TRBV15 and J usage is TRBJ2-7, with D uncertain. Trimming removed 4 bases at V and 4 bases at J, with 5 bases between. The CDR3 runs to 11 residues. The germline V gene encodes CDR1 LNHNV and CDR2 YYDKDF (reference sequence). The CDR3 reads CATSTQYEQYF. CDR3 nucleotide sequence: TGTGCCACCAGCACCCAGTACGAGCAGTACTTC.

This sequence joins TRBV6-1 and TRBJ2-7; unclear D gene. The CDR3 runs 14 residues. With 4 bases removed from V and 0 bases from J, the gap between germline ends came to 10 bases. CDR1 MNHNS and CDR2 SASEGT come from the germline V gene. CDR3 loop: CASSGQAVSYEQYF. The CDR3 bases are TGTGCCAGCAGTGGTCAGGCGGTCTCCTACGAGCAGTACTTC.

This CDR3 is CAWNSGDTQYF. As DNA, the CDR3 is TGTGCCTGGAACAGCGGTGATACGCAGTATTTT. V gene TRBV30 combines with J gene TRBJ2-3; perhaps TRBD2 as D (5 bases). CDR1 and CDR2 from the germline V gene are GTSNPN and SVGIG (reference sequence). Trimming removed 4 bases from V and 6 bases from J, with 8 bases in between. The CDR3 runs 11 residues.

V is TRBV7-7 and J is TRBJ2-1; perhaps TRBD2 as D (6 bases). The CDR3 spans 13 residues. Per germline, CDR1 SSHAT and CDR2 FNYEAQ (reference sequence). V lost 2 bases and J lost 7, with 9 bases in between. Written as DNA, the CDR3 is TGTGCCAGCAGCTTATTAGGGAGGAATGAGCAGTTCTTC. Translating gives CASSLLGRNEQFF.

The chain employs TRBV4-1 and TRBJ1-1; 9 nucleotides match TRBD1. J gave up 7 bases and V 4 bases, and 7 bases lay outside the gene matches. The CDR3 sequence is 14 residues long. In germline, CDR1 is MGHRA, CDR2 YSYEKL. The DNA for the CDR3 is TGCGCCAGCAGCCGCCGGGACAGGGTTAATGAAGCTTTCTTT. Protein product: CASSRRDRVNEAFF.

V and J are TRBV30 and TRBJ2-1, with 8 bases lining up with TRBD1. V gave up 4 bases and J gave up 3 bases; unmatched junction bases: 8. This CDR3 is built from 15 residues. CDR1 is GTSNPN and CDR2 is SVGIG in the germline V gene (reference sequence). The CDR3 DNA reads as TGTGCCTGGAAAGACAGGGGAGTGCGCTACAATGAGCAGTTCTTC. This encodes CAWKDRGVRYNEQFF.

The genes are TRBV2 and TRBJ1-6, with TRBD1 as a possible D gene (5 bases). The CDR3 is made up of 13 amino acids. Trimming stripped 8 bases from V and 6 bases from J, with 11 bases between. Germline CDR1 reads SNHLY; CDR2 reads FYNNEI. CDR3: CASWQGGNSPLHF. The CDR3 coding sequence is TGTGCCAGCTGGCAGGGAGGTAATTCACCCCTCCACTTT.

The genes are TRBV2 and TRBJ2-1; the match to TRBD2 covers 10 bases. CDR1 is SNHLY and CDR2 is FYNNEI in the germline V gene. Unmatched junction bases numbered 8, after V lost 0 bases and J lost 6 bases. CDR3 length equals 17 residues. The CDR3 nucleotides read TGTGCCAGCAGTGAAGCCCTCACTAGCGGGGCATTCAATGAGCAGTTCTTC. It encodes CASSEALTSGAFNEQFF.

For the CDR3, the DNA is TGTGCCAGCAGTAGTCGACAGACTCGCTCCTACGAGCAGTACTTC. Amino acids: CASSSRQTRSYEQYF. This chain uses TRBV2 with TRBJ2-7, with D perhaps matching TRBD1 (5 bases). The germline V gene has CDR1 SNHLY and CDR2 FYNNEI. With 5 bases removed from V and 0 bases from J, the gap between germline ends came to 14 bases. CDR3 size: 15 residues.

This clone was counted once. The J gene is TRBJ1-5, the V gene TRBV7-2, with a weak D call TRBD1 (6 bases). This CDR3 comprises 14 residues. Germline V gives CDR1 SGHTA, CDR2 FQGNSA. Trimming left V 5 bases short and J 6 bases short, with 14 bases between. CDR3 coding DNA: TGTGCCAGCAGCCCGACAGGTCCGGGTCAGCCCCAGCATTTT. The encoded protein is CASSPTGPGQPQHF.

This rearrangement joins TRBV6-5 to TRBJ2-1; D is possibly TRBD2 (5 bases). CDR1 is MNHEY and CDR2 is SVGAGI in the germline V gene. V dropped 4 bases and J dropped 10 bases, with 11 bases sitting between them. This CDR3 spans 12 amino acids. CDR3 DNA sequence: TGTGCCAGCAGTTCACTAGTCAGCGAGCAGTTCTTC. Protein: CASSSLVSEQFF.

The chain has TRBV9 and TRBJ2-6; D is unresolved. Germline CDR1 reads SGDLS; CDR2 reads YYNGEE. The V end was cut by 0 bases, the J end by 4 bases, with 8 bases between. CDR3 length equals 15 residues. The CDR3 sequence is CASSVAGLGANVLTF. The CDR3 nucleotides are TGTGCCAGCAGCGTAGCCGGGCTCGGGGCCAACGTCCTGACTTTC.

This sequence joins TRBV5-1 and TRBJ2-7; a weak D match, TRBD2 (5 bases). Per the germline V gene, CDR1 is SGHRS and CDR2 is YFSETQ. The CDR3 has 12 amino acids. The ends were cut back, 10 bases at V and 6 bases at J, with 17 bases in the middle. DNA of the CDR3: TGCGCCCACGCCCCAAACACTAGCGAGCAGTACTTC. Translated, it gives CAHAPNTSEQYF.

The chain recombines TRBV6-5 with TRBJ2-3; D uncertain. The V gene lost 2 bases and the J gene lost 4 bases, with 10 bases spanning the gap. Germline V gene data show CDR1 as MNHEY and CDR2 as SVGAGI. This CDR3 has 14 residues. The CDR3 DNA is TGTGCCAGCAGTTACCTCTTAGGGTCAGATACGCAGTATTTT. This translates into CASSYLLGSDTQYF.